Listed here are 14 T cell receptor beta chains from one sample, sequenced in a study of T cells in Graves' hyperthyroidism and ophthalmopathy. RNA transcripts were the template for amplifying TCR beta CDR3 regions. The primer set for the first-round RT-PCR of the TCR CDR3 was HTBI. TCRdb redid the calling of the multiplex PCR reads with MiXCR, one entry per CDR3 protein. The sample includes 300,000 to 500,000 distinct CDR3 sequences, around 15% of them seen just once. Material: blood. Receptors were obtained from a man aged 45 to 65 with Graves' ophthalmopathy.

Many counts were recorded for this clonotype. The chain carries TRBV11-2 and TRBJ2-7, with TRBD2 matching over 15 bases. In germline, CDR1 is SGHAT, CDR2 FQNNGV. The CDR3 consists of 16 residues. The V and J ends lost 1 base and 4 bases, in that order; junction bases with no gene match: 2. Written as DNA, the CDR3 is TGTGCCAGCAGCTTAGTTGGACTAGCGGGAGGGTACGAGCAGTACTTC. Translation gives CASSLVGLAGGYEQYF. Full variable domain (remainder filled in from reference TRBV11-2 and TRBJ2-7): EAGVAQSPRYKIIEKRQSVAFWCNPISGHATLYWYQQILGQGPKLLIQFQNNGVVDDSQLPKDRFSAERLKGVDSTLKIQPAKLEDSAVYLCASSLVGLAGGYEQYFGPGTRLTVT.

This clonotype was seen ten or more times. This chain uses TRBV20-1 with TRBJ2-3; the match to TRBD2 covers 8 bases. V was clipped by 1 base and J by 2 bases; unmatched bases: 5. Germline V gene lookup returns CDR1 DFQATT and CDR2 SNEGSKA (reference sequence). The CDR3 extends over 15 amino acids. The CDR3 DNA reads TGCAGTGCTAGAGGGCCTAGCGGGTACACAGATACGCAGTATTTT. Protein sequence: CSARGPSGYTDTQYF.

Remarks on this clonotype: With a much larger clone just one base away, this may be a read error. The CDR3 DNA follows: TGTGCCAGCAGTGACCCAGCGGCCCTAGCCAAAAACATTCAGTACTTC. Its translation is CASSDPAALAKNIQYF. The chain is built from TRBV6-2 or TRBV6-3 and TRBJ2-4, with D possibly matching TRBD2 (5 bases). Per the germline V gene, CDR1 is MNHEY and CDR2 is SVGEGT. V gave up 5 bases and J gave up 0 bases, with 14 bases separating them. The CDR3 sequence is 16 residues long.

The chain joins TRBV29-1 to TRBJ2-3; 14 nucleotides align to TRBD2. This CDR3 comprises 15 residues. The germline CDR1 and CDR2 sequences are SQVTM and ANQGSEA. The V gene end was trimmed by 6 bases and the J gene end by 1 base; junction bases not matched to a gene: 3. The CDR3 coding sequence is TGCAGCGTCCGGGGACTAGCGGGAGGCACAGATACGCAGTATTTT. It codes for CSVRGLAGGTDTQYF.

This clonotype was counted at least ten times. The J gene is TRBJ2-7, the V gene TRBV5-1, with 13 bases that match TRBD2. CDR1 is SGHRS, CDR2 YFSETQ, per germline. CDR3 length equals 15 residues. V lost 5 bases, J lost 3 bases, and 5 bases stayed unmatched. CDR3 protein: CASRVGTSGIYEQYF. In DNA form, the CDR3 reads TGCGCCAGCAGAGTGGGGACTAGCGGGATCTACGAGCAGTACTTC.

The chain combines TRBV2 with TRBJ2-1; no reliable D call. V gave up 8 bases and J gave up 2 bases, with 10 bases separating them. In germline, CDR1 is SNHLY, CDR2 FYNNEI. The CDR3 contains 13 residues. The CDR3 bases are TGTGCCAGCCGACAAAGCCCCTACAATGAGCAGTTCTTC. Amino acids: CASRQSPYNEQFF.

The chain has TRBV19 and TRBJ2-5; D perhaps matches TRBD1 (5 bases). CDR3 size: 14 residues. V gave up 5 bases and J gave up 3 bases, with 13 bases separating them. Germline CDR1 reads LNHDA; CDR2 reads SQIVND (reference sequence). This CDR3 reads CASSYRAGKETQYF. CDR3 nucleotide sequence: TGTGCCAGTAGTTATCGGGCAGGGAAAGAGACCCAGTACTTC.

This clonotype was counted only a few times. The V and J genes are TRBV9 and TRBJ2-3, with D tentatively TRBD1 or TRBD2 (5 bases each). The germline gives CDR1 SGDLS, CDR2 YYNGEE. This CDR3 spans 16 amino acids. Trimming cost V 0 bases and J 0 bases, with 11 bases left between them. CDR3 DNA: TGTGCCAGCAGCGTAGGGCCGGGGCATAGCACAGATACGCAGTATTTT. Translating gives CASSVGPGHSTDTQYF.

This clonotype was counted at least ten times. The rearrangement joins TRBV7-9 to TRBJ1-2; D might be TRBD1 (5 bases). The CDR3 length is 14 residues. Germline V gene data show CDR1 as SEHNR and CDR2 as FQNEAQ (reference sequence). V was shortened by 4 bases and J by 2 bases, with 11 bases between the two germline ends. The CDR3 nucleotides are TGTGCCAGCAGCTACAGGACGCAGAACTATGGCTACACCTTC. Translating gives CASSYRTQNYGYTF.

This clonotype was seen ten or more times. The chain combines TRBV28 with TRBJ1-1; 9 bases are a match to TRBD1. Per the germline V gene, CDR1 is MDHEN and CDR2 is SYDVKM. CDR3 size: 17 residues. Unmatched junction bases numbered 5, after V lost 0 bases and J lost 0 bases. In nucleotides, the CDR3 is TGTGCCAGCAGTTTATGGGGGACAGGGTGGCTGAACACTGAAGCTTTCTTT. This gives the protein CASSLWGTGWLNTEAFF.

Many counts were recorded for this clonotype. The V gene is TRBV11-2, the J gene TRBJ2-1; 10 nucleotides agree with TRBD2. The CDR3 consists of 17 residues. CDR1 is SGHAT and CDR2 is FQNNGV in the germline V gene. Losses at the gene ends were 5 bases for V and 4 bases for J; bases not matched to a gene: 11. CDR3 protein: CASSPRTGLAEYNEQFF. CDR3 bases: TGTGCCAGCAGCCCGCGGACCGGACTAGCGGAATACAATGAGCAGTTCTTC.

In its sample, this clonotype was seen many times. The chain employs TRBV29-1 and TRBJ2-7; TRBD1 matches at 9 bases. CDR3 size: 12 residues. V shed 7 bases, J shed 2 bases, and the junction held 3 bases outside the gene matches. Germline CDR1 reads SQVTM; CDR2 reads ANQGSEA. Here the CDR3 DNA reads TGCAGCGCCGGGACAGGGCCCTACGAGCAGTACTTC. This encodes CSAGTGPYEQYF.

In its sample, this clonotype was seen a few times. The CDR3: CASSHREGGIEETQYF. Written as DNA, the CDR3 is TGTGCCAGCAGTCACCGGGAGGGAGGAATAGAAGAGACCCAGTACTTC. The chain joins TRBV25-1 to TRBJ2-5; 8 nucleotides match TRBD2. V lost 5 bases and J lost 3; bases outside the gene matches: 11. The CDR3 runs to 16 residues. Germline V gene lookup returns CDR1 MGHDK and CDR2 SYGVNS.

This clonotype was seen a single time. The V call is TRBV20-1, the J call TRBJ1-1; a possible D gene is TRBD1 (6 bases). The CDR3 loop spans 12 amino acids. Germline assignment: CDR1 DFQATT and CDR2 SNEGSKA (reference sequence). CDR3: CRGAQMNTEAFF. CDR3 DNA: TGCAGGGGGGCGCAGATGAACACTGAAGCTTTCTTT.